This TCR beta chain was captured by sequencing in a study of naive and memory T cell subsets. Study-level findings and limits: This RNA-based method may be sensitive to activation-related transcript changes.

The SP2 primer and nested alpha and beta constant region primers amplified ligated cDNA in four rounds. Reverse transcription of blood and skin TCR RNA was primed at alpha and beta constant regions. MiXCR was run by TCRdb on the 5' RACE reads, yielding one entry per CDR3 protein. The table includes about 62,000 distinct CDR3 sequences, 8% detected once. In the case of this clonotype: Its antigen remains unknown.

TCR cDNA received a 3' ligated oligonucleotide that carried a UMI. Whole blood, 2.5 ml, came from adult healthy volunteers. Input was about 1 to 1,100 ng of DNase-treated total RNA without cell sorting. CDR3 length equals 15 residues. V shed 5 bases, J shed 3 bases, and the junction held 6 bases outside the gene matches. This chain links TRBV12-3 or TRBV12-4 with TRBJ2-2; 7 bases map to TRBD2. This sequence was found in a female donor in good health. CDR3 DNA sequence: TGTGCCAGCAGTCCTCGACGGGGGGACACCGGGGAGCTGTTTTTT. This sequence encodes CASSPRRGDTGELFF.